Listed here are 26 T cell receptor beta chains from one sample, sequenced in a study of stem cell transplantation in POMP-related autoinflammatory disease. Sequencing was performed with immunoSEQ multiplex PCR; in TCRdb, only in-frame clones are kept and a portion is missing. The sample includes approximately 65,000 clones, just over 90% of them seen just once. The sample here was CD4+ T cells from PBMCs, taken after stem cell transplantation. These receptors originate from a human patient with POMP-related autoinflammation and immune dysregulation (PRAID). Certain T cells may be donor cells from the graft.

The chain recombines TRBV7-2 with TRBJ2-2; no clear D gene. The V end was cut by 5 bases, the J end by 7 bases, with 11 bases between. CDR3 size: 13 residues. Germline V CDR1 and CDR2: SGHTA, FQGNSA. The CDR3 DNA follows: TGTGCCAGCAGCCCCCCAAGGATCGGGGAGCTGTTTTTT. Translated: CASSPPRIGELFF.

In the case of this clone: The same CDR3 also results from other DNA sequences found in this sample. J is TRBJ1-1 and V is TRBV18; D is undetermined. Germline V lookup: CDR1 KGHSH, CDR2 LQKENI. The V end lost 3 bases, the J end lost 2 bases, and 7 bases lay between the germline ends. The CDR3 covers 13 residues. CDR3 amino acids: CASSPQRNTEAFF. Here the CDR3 DNA reads TGTGCCAGCTCACCGCAAAGAAACACTGAAGCTTTCTTT.

The chain employs TRBV3-1 (or the pseudogene TRBV3-2) and TRBJ1-3; D is uncertain. There are 14 residues in the CDR3. The V end was cut by 3 bases, the J end by 0 bases, with 6 bases between. CDR1 is LGHDT, CDR2 YNNKEL, per germline (reference sequence). In DNA, the CDR3 is TGTGCCAGCAGCCAGGGGTTCTCTGGAAACACCATATATTTT. It translates to CASSQGFSGNTIYF.

This sequence joins TRBV9 and TRBJ1-4, with unresolved D. Per germline, CDR1 SGDLS and CDR2 YYNGEE. The V and J ends lost 4 bases and 4 bases respectively, with 14 bases between them. There are 15 residues in the CDR3. The CDR3 region is CASSFGPGVNEKLFF. The CDR3 coding sequence is TGTGCCAGCAGCTTCGGACCTGGGGTTAATGAAAAACTGTTTTTT.

On this clone itself: At one end, the junction sequence differs from germline, possibly due to a read error. This CDR3 is CASSRGTGGKQPQHF. CDR3 nucleotide sequence: TGTGCCAGCAGCCGCGGAACAGGGGGCAAGCAGCCCCAGCATTTT. V gene TRBV3-1 (or the pseudogene TRBV3-2) combines with J gene TRBJ1-5; 9 bases align to TRBD1. From germline, CDR1 is LGHDT and CDR2 YNNKEL (reference sequence). This CDR3 has 15 amino acids.

The chain combines TRBV7-9 with TRBJ1-4; TRBD1 might be the D (6 bases). Germline-derived CDR1 and CDR2 are SEHNR and FQNEAQ (reference sequence). Trimming pared 2 bases from V and 3 bases from J, leaving 16 bases between. The CDR3 length is 17 residues. CDR3 residues: CASSLFGRGGPNEKLFF. In DNA, the CDR3 is TGTGCCAGCAGCTTATTCGGCAGGGGAGGGCCTAATGAAAAACTGTTTTTT.

This clone has a handful of counts. The CDR3 sequence: CASSLGQPSSYEQYF. Written as DNA, the CDR3 is TGCGCCAGCAGCTTGGGACAGCCGAGCTCCTACGAGCAGTACTTC. V gene TRBV5-1 combines with J gene TRBJ2-7; the D gene is possibly TRBD1 (5 bases). The germline gives CDR1 SGHRS, CDR2 YFSETQ. The CDR3 sequence is 15 residues long. V lost 0 bases, J lost 0 bases, and 10 bases lay in between.

The rearrangement links TRBV3-1 (or the pseudogene TRBV3-2) to TRBJ1-5; D is unresolved. This CDR3 spans 15 amino acids. In germline, CDR1 is LGHDT, CDR2 YNNKEL (reference sequence). With 4 bases removed from V and 7 bases from J, the gap between germline ends came to 17 bases. For the CDR3, the DNA is TGTGCCAGCAGCCCCACCCCAGACTTGGGGCAGCCCCAGCATTTT. Translation: CASSPTPDLGQPQHF.

The chain joins TRBV19 to TRBJ1-1; D perhaps matches TRBD1 (5 bases). Per germline, CDR1 LNHDA and CDR2 SQIVND (reference sequence). The CDR3 is 16 residues long. V lost 5 bases to trimming and J lost 2 bases, with 18 bases between them. CDR3 sequence: CASSPQGGTRNTEAFF. CDR3 in DNA: TGTGCCAGTAGTCCCCAGGGAGGCACCCGAAACACTGAAGCTTTCTTT.

This chain joins TRBV28 and TRBJ2-3, with 9 bases lining up with TRBD1. Looked up from germline, CDR1 is MDHEN and CDR2 is SYDVKM. V was pared by 2 bases and J by 2 bases, with 5 bases of the junction left unmatched. The CDR3 is 16 residues long. The DNA of the CDR3 is TGTGCCAGCAGTTTACGAGGGACAGGGCCCACAGATACGCAGTATTTT. Protein product: CASSLRGTGPTDTQYF. Drawing the rest from reference TRBV28 and TRBJ2-3, the complete variable domain is DVKVTQSSRYLVKRTGEKVFLECVQDMDHENMFWYRQDPGLGLRLIYFSYDVKMKEKGDIPEGYSVSREKKERFSLILESASTNQTSMYLCASSLRGTGPTDTQYFGPGTRLTVL.

This clone was observed a few times. CDR3 DNA sequence: TGTGCCAGCAGCGCCGCAGGGAGAGGTTACACCGGGGAGCTGTTTTTT. Its translation is CASSAAGRGYTGELFF. The V and J genes are TRBV9 and TRBJ2-2; D is possibly TRBD1 or TRBD2 (5 bases each). CDR1 is SGDLS, CDR2 YYNGEE, per germline. Trimming took off 3 bases at V and 3 bases at J, with 15 bases between the two ends. The CDR3 length is 16 residues.

The rearrangement links TRBV5-1 to TRBJ1-2, with 7 bases identical to TRBD1. V lost 2 bases and J lost 0; bases outside the gene matches: 4. CDR3 length: 15 amino acids. Germline V gene sequence: CDR1 SGHRS, CDR2 YFSETQ. CDR3 residues: CASSFGDRPNYGYTF. CDR3 in DNA: TGCGCCAGCAGCTTTGGGGACAGACCTAACTATGGCTACACCTTC.

This chain links TRBV5-4 with TRBJ2-3; D could derive from TRBD1 or TRBD2 (6 bases each). The CDR3 has 16 amino acids. CDR1 is SGHNT, CDR2 YYREEE, per germline (reference sequence). V lost 4 bases to trimming and J lost 3 bases, with 18 bases between them. The CDR3 DNA reads as TGTGCCAGCAGCGGGTCCGGGGGCAGGGAGACAGATACGCAGTATTTT. As protein: CASSGSGGRETDTQYF. Looking up the rest from reference TRBV5-4 and TRBJ2-3 gives the full variable domain: ETGVTQSPTHLIKTRGQQVTLRCSSQSGHNTVSWYQQALGQGPQFIFQYYREEENGRGNFPPRFSGLQFPNYSSELNVNALELDDSALYLCASSGSGGRETDTQYFGPGTRLTVL.

The chain couples TRBV7-2 to TRBJ2-1, with 9 bases aligning to TRBD2. V was pared by 1 base and J by 12 bases, with 4 bases of the junction left unmatched. CDR3 length: 13 residues. Looked up from germline, CDR1 is SGHTA and CDR2 is FQGNSA. Written as DNA, the CDR3 is TGTGCCAGCAGCTTAGAAACGACTAGCGGGCAGTTCTTC. This encodes CASSLETTSGQFF.

The sample holds a few counts of this clone. This chain joins TRBV6-5 and TRBJ1-5; D is unclear. CDR1 is MNHEY and CDR2 is SVGAGI in the germline V gene. Trimming removed 6 bases from V and 0 bases from J, with 6 bases in between. The CDR3 contains 13 residues. CDR3 coding DNA: TGTGCCAGCAGACAGTATAGCAATCAGCCCCAGCATTTT. Translation: CASRQYSNQPQHF.

The chain carries TRBV19 and TRBJ1-2; D perhaps matches TRBD1 (5 bases). Germline CDR1 is LNHDA and CDR2 is SQIVND (reference sequence). The CDR3 runs to 14 residues. Deletions cut 6 bases from V and 10 bases from J, with 21 bases between. This CDR3 reads CASRSGPADPVYTF. In nucleotides, the CDR3 is TGTGCCAGTAGATCGGGACCCGCGGACCCCGTCTACACCTTC.

The chain uses TRBV4-2 and TRBJ1-1; a possible D gene is TRBD1 (5 bases). Germline CDR1 LGHNA, CDR2 YNFKEQ. V was clipped by 0 bases and J by 2 bases, with 7 bases between them. The CDR3 loop spans 14 amino acids. The CDR3 loop is CASSQDRTNTEAFF. The CDR3 DNA reads TGTGCCAGCAGCCAAGATAGGACAAACACTGAAGCTTTCTTT.

The chain employs TRBV19 and TRBJ2-2; TRBD2 aligns across 7 bases. The ends lost 10 bases at V and 2 bases at J; junction bases unmatched: 13. The CDR3 is made up of 16 amino acids. Germline V gene sequence: CDR1 LNHDA, CDR2 SQIVND (reference sequence). The chain's CDR3 is CATHQTGTTNTGELFF. DNA for the CDR3: TGTGCCACTCATCAAACCGGGACTACTAACACCGGGGAGCTGTTTTTT. The full variable domain, with the rest looked up from reference TRBV19 and TRBJ2-2, is DGGITQSPKYLFRKEGQNVTLSCEQNLNHDAMYWYRQDPGQGLRLIYYSQIVNDFQKGDIAEGYSVSREKKESFPLTVTSAQKNPTAFYLCATHQTGTTNTGELFFGEGSRLTVL.

This clone was detected a few times. V usage is TRBV6-5 and J usage is TRBJ2-7; D unclear. V dropped 4 bases and J dropped 3 bases, with 10 bases sitting between them. From germline, CDR1 is MNHEY and CDR2 SVGAGI. The CDR3 runs to 13 residues. The CDR3 loop is CASSFLNGYEQYF. The CDR3 DNA follows: TGTGCCAGCAGTTTCCTTAACGGCTACGAGCAGTACTTC.

This clone was seen once. V and J are TRBV6-5 and TRBJ1-2; D not resolved. V was trimmed by 4 bases and J by 6 bases, leaving 12 bases between them. The CDR3 runs 13 residues. CDR1 is MNHEY, CDR2 SVGAGI, per germline. CDR3 nucleotides: TGTGCCAGCAGTTCTCGGACGGAGGATGGCTACACCTTC. Protein product: CASSSRTEDGYTF.

The chain recombines TRBV20-1 with TRBJ1-5; D is ambiguous. Germline-derived CDR1 and CDR2 are DFQATT and SNEGSKA (reference sequence). V was clipped by 5 bases and J by 7 bases, with 9 bases between them. The CDR3 length is 11 residues. The CDR3 loop reads CSAQRNQPQHF. The DNA of the CDR3 is TGCAGTGCTCAAAGAAACCAGCCCCAGCATTTT.

The rearrangement links TRBV5-1 to TRBJ1-4, with TRBD1 as a possible D gene (5 bases). Per germline, CDR1 SGHRS and CDR2 YFSETQ. CDR3 size: 14 residues. V was pared by 5 bases and J by 4 bases, with 12 bases between. This CDR3 reads CASSHLGVNEKLFF. The CDR3 region has the DNA TGCGCCAGCAGTCACCTGGGGGTTAATGAAAAACTGTTTTTT.

This clone was recorded only once. This chain joins TRBV7-9 and TRBJ1-1; 9 bases match TRBD1. V lost 5 bases and J lost 6; bases outside the gene matches: 4. The CDR3 is 13 amino acids. The germline gives CDR1 SEHNR, CDR2 FQNEAQ (reference sequence). The CDR3 DNA reads as TGTGCCAGCAGCGTTAACAGGGGGCCTGAAGCTTTCTTT. Protein sequence: CASSVNRGPEAFF.

This clone occurred a few times. This rearrangement joins TRBV28 to TRBJ1-2; 8 bases map to TRBD1. The CDR3 covers 14 residues. Germline CDR1 MDHEN, CDR2 SYDVKM. V trimming: 8 bases; J trimming: 2 bases; junction bases outside the gene matches: 7. CDR3 sequence (DNA): TGTGCCAGCCTAACCGACAGGGGAAACTATGGCTACACCTTC. This translates into CASLTDRGNYGYTF.

The gene calls are TRBV5-1 and TRBJ1-3; 8 bases match TRBD1. CDR1 is SGHRS, CDR2 YFSETQ, per germline. The CDR3 contains 16 residues. J lost 3 bases, V lost 1 base, and 6 bases had no gene match. CDR3 residues: CASSLSQGAIGNTIYF. The CDR3 DNA is TGCGCCAGCAGCTTGTCGCAGGGGGCGATTGGAAACACCATATATTTT.

The rearrangement uses TRBV18 and TRBJ2-7; 8 nucleotides agree with TRBD1. Losses at the gene ends were 4 bases for V and 0 bases for J; bases not matched to a gene: 14. The CDR3 consists of 18 residues. The V gene's germline CDR1 is KGHSH and CDR2 LQKENI. CDR3 residues: CASSQLFRGPASSYEQYF. The CDR3 DNA is TGTGCCAGCTCACAATTGTTCAGGGGGCCAGCCTCCTCCTACGAGCAGTACTTC. Based on the CDR3 plus reference TRBV18 and TRBJ2-7, the full variable domain is NAGVMQNPRHLVRRRGQEARLRCSPMKGHSHVYWYRQLPEEGLKFMVYLQKENIIDESGMPKERFSAEFPKEGPSILRIQQVVRGDSAAYFCASSQLFRGPASSYEQYFGPGTRLTVT.